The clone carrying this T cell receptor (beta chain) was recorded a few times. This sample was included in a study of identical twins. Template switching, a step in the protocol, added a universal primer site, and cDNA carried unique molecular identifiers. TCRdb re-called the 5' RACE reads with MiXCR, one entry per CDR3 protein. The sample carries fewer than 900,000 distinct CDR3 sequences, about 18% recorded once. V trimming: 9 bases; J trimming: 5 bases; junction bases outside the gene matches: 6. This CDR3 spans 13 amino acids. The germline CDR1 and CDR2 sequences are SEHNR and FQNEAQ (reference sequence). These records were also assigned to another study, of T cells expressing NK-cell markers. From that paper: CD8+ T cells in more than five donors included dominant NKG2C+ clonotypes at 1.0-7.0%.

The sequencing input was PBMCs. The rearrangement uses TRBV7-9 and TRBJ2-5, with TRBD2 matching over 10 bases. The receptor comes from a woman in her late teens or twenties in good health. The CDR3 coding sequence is TGTGCCAGTCGACTAGCGGGCGAGGAGACCCAGTACTTC. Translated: CASRLAGEETQYF. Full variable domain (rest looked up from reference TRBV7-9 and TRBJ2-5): DTGVSQNPRHKITKRGQNVTFRCDPISEHNRLYWYRQTLGQGPEFLTYFQNEAQLEKSRLLSDRFSAERPKGSFSTLEIQRTEQGDSAMYLCASRLAGEETQYFGPGTRLLVL.